One and the same sample provided the 21 T cell receptor beta chains below, sequenced in a study of blood T cell repertoires in COVID-19. The data were produced by immunoSEQ multiplex PCR, yet TCRdb's version contains in-frame clones alone and is incomplete. The sample has fewer than 500,000 clones, 80% to 90% seen once. Sequencing was performed on PBMCs or T cells enriched from blood (not recorded which). These receptors were collected from a young man who had recovered from COVID-19.

The chain links TRBV5-1 to TRBJ2-7, with a tentative D call TRBD2 (6 bases). Between the trimmed V and J ends, which lost 4 bases and 5 bases, there was a span of 25 bases. The germline V gene has CDR1 SGHRS and CDR2 YFSETQ. The CDR3 sequence is 17 residues long. The CDR3 nucleotides read TGCGCCAGCAGCCAGCTGGAGGGGACGGGCTTCAGAGACGAGCAGTACTTC. It codes for CASSQLEGTGFRDEQYF.

This chain uses TRBV19 with TRBJ2-3, with a tentative D call TRBD1 (6 bases). The CDR3 loop spans 15 amino acids. Trimming stripped 8 bases from V and 3 bases from J, with 18 bases between. Germline V lookup: CDR1 LNHDA, CDR2 SQIVND (reference sequence). CDR3 sequence reads: CASLGETRGTDTQYF. CDR3 nucleotide sequence: TGTGCCAGTCTCGGAGAGACAAGGGGGACAGATACGCAGTATTTT.

The chain carries TRBV6-6 and TRBJ2-5; 7 nucleotides line up with TRBD2. The CDR3 is 14 amino acids. Germline V CDR1 and CDR2: MNHNY, SVGAGI (reference sequence). V shed 4 bases and J 1 base; nucleotides not matched to a gene: 3. CDR3 bases: TGTGCCAGCAGTTGGGGGAGGGCCCAAGAGACCCAGTACTTC. Translation: CASSWGRAQETQYF.

This chain uses TRBV5-1 with TRBJ2-7; 8 bases fit TRBD2. The CDR3 runs to 14 residues. Germline V gene data show CDR1 as SGHRS and CDR2 as YFSETQ. The V segment lost 4 bases and the J segment 7 bases; nucleotides outside the gene matches: 10. CDR3 protein: CASSLTGGPGEQYF. The CDR3 bases are TGCGCCAGCAGCCTAACGGGAGGGCCGGGAGAGCAGTACTTC.

This clone was seen only once. The V call is TRBV5-1, the J call TRBJ2-1; maybe TRBD2 (6 bases). V was cut by 7 bases and J by 7 bases, with 12 bases left in between. CDR1 and CDR2 from the germline V gene are SGHRS and YFSETQ. The CDR3 runs 12 residues. The CDR3 DNA follows: TGCGCCAGCCGGGCGGAGGGGAATGAGCAGTTCTTC. Encoded protein: CASRAEGNEQFF.

The chain is built from TRBV28 and TRBJ1-2; 7 nucleotides match TRBD1. J was trimmed by 1 base and V by 10 bases; bases with no gene match: 18. The germline V gene encodes CDR1 MDHEN and CDR2 SYDVKM. This CDR3 spans 17 amino acids. CDR3 DNA: TGTGCCATCGAGAGGGGGACAGCCCAGGCCGTTAACTATGGCTACACCTTC. Its protein product is CAIERGTAQAVNYGYTF.

This sequence joins TRBV6-4 and TRBJ2-5; 12 positions agree with TRBD2. Germline V gene sequence: CDR1 MRHNA, CDR2 SNTAGT. This CDR3 comprises 19 residues. With V trimmed by 7 bases and J by 1 base, 16 bases remained unmatched. The chain's CDR3 is CASKELGLAGRLVQETQYF. Here the CDR3 DNA reads TGTGCCAGCAAGGAATTAGGACTAGCGGGAAGGTTGGTCCAAGAGACCCAGTACTTC.

V usage is TRBV6-5 and J usage is TRBJ1-5; D might be TRBD1 (5 bases). V dropped 7 bases and J dropped 11 bases, with 18 bases sitting between them. The CDR3 length is 13 residues. Per the germline V gene, CDR1 is MNHEY and CDR2 is SVGAGI. CDR3 coding DNA: TGTGCCAGCACCCGGGGGGGGTCTGGGGCCCAGCATTTT. Protein sequence: CASTRGGSGAQHF.

The chain recombines TRBV2 with TRBJ1-5; D is undetermined. This CDR3 is built from 12 residues. V was cut by 7 bases and J by 2 bases, with 6 bases left in between. Per germline, CDR1 SNHLY and CDR2 FYNNEI. DNA for the CDR3: TGTGCCAGCAAGCTGCGCAATCAGCCCCAGCATTTT. This gives the protein CASKLRNQPQHF.

This chain links TRBV12-3 or TRBV12-4 with TRBJ1-6; 7 nucleotides line up with TRBD1. CDR3 length equals 12 residues. V lost 3 bases, J lost 18 bases, and 8 bases stayed unmatched. The CDR3 loop is CASSFDPGGPHF. The CDR3 DNA sequence: TGTGCCAGCAGTTTCGACCCAGGGGGGCCCCACTTT.

The chain links TRBV3-1 (or the pseudogene TRBV3-2) to TRBJ1-5; maybe TRBD1 (6 bases). The length of the CDR3 is 14 residues. The V end was cut by 3 bases, the J end by 8 bases, with 14 bases between. Germline values: CDR1 LGHDT, CDR2 YNNKEL (reference sequence). In nucleotides, the CDR3 is TGTGCCAGCAGCCAGGGGGGGCTCAGGGAGCCCCAGCATTTT. It yields the protein CASSQGGLREPQHF.

Many counts were recorded for this clone. V gene TRBV2 combines with J gene TRBJ2-6; D not certain. This CDR3 spans 13 amino acids. V was pared by 9 bases and J by 4 bases, with 10 bases between. Germline CDR1 reads SNHLY; CDR2 reads FYNNEI. CDR3 DNA sequence: TGTGCCAGAAAGGTAGCCGGGGCCAACGTCCTGACTTTC. It is translated as CARKVAGANVLTF.

This clone has a single count. V is TRBV11-2 and J is TRBJ1-1; D might be TRBD1 (5 bases). The CDR3 extends over 15 amino acids. CDR1 is SGHAT, CDR2 FQNNGV, per germline. Trimming took 5 bases from V and 3 from J, leaving 16 bases between them. This chain's CDR3 is CASSPALRDYTEAFF. For the CDR3, the DNA is TGTGCCAGCAGCCCAGCTCTACGGGACTACACTGAAGCTTTCTTT.

This clone was detected a few times. The gene calls are TRBV7-2 and TRBJ2-3, with 11 bases matching TRBD2. The CDR3 contains 16 residues. Trimming removed 2 bases from V and 0 bases from J; junction bases left unmatched: 1. Germline CDR1 is SGHTA and CDR2 is FQGNSA. For the CDR3, the DNA is TGTGCCAGCAGCTTATGGACTAGCGGGAGCACAGATACGCAGTATTTT. It specifies CASSLWTSGSTDTQYF.

This clone was detected once. J is TRBJ1-2 and V is TRBV10-1; a weak D match, TRBD1 (6 bases). The germline V gene encodes CDR1 WNHNN and CDR2 SYGVQD (reference sequence). Trimming took 5 bases from V and 5 from J, leaving 15 bases between them. The CDR3 has 14 amino acids. CDR3 nucleotide sequence: TGCGCCAGCAGTCCAGGGGTGGCAGAGTATGGCTACACCTTC. It codes for CASSPGVAEYGYTF.

CDR3 sequence: CASSNPGTGTANTGELFF. CDR3 DNA sequence: TGCGCCAGCAGCAATCCCGGGACAGGGACCGCGAACACCGGGGAGCTGTTTTTT. The chain employs TRBV5-1 and TRBJ2-2, with TRBD1 identical over 9 bases. Trimming took 4 bases from V and 0 from J; bases not matched to a gene: 10. Germline values: CDR1 SGHRS, CDR2 YFSETQ. The CDR3 extends over 18 amino acids.

DNA of the CDR3: TGTGCCAGCAGTTTAAGGGGTTCCTATGGCTACACCTTC. Amino acid sequence: CASSLRGSYGYTF. The genes are TRBV12-3 or TRBV12-4 and TRBJ1-2, with D possibly TRBD1 on 5 matching bases. The CDR3 contains 13 residues. The V and J ends lost 2 bases and 4 bases respectively, with 8 bases between them.

V and J are TRBV19 and TRBJ2-1; D may be TRBD2 (6 bases). In germline, CDR1 is LNHDA, CDR2 SQIVND (reference sequence). V lost 7 bases and J 6 bases, leaving 16 bases between the germline ends. The CDR3 extends over 14 amino acids. This CDR3 is CASTFGGSTNEQFF. The CDR3 nucleotides read TGTGCCAGTACCTTCGGGGGTAGCACCAATGAGCAGTTCTTC.

The chain uses TRBV4-2 and TRBJ2-7; perhaps TRBD2 as D (5 bases). Trimming shortened V by 4 bases and J by 5 bases, and 9 bases separated the two germline ends. There are 12 residues in the CDR3. The germline CDR1 and CDR2 sequences are LGHNA and YNFKEQ. The CDR3 spells CASSPLGDEQYF. CDR3 sequence (DNA): TGTGCCAGCAGCCCCCTCGGGGACGAGCAGTACTTC.

The chain has TRBV25-1 and TRBJ2-1; 7 nucleotides match TRBD2. From germline, CDR1 is MGHDK and CDR2 SYGVNS. The CDR3 consists of 13 residues. V shed 0 bases, J shed 15 bases, and the junction held 8 bases outside the gene matches. The CDR3 DNA is TGTGCCAGCAGTGAATACCCATCGGGGGGTTGGTTCTTC. Amino acid sequence: CASSEYPSGGWFF.

The chain carries TRBV13 and TRBJ2-1; the match to TRBD2 covers 12 bases. Trimming took 5 bases from V and 4 from J; bases not matched to a gene: 6. CDR1 PRHDT and CDR2 FYEKMQ come from the germline V gene (reference sequence). The CDR3 spans 16 residues. The CDR3: CASSPETSGRYNEQFF. CDR3 bases: TGTGCCAGCAGCCCCGAGACTAGCGGGAGATACAATGAGCAGTTCTTC.